What follows are 20 T cell receptor beta chains derived from one specimen sequenced in a study of cytomegalovirus exposure and HLA in healthy donors. The PCR ran on 60 Vbeta and 13 Jbeta primers. Repertoires were generated with immunoSEQ multiplex PCR, while TCRdb's copy carries only in-frame clones and drops some. There are 90,000 to 130,000 clones in the sample; around three quarters occur only once, and roughly 4.4% lies in the top ten. Sequenced input: PBMCs. The receptors shown here come from a man in his thirties or forties in good health and CMV-seropositive.

The chain joins TRBV5-1 to TRBJ1-3, with 7 bases fitting TRBD1. After removal of 4 bases from V and 4 bases from J, the junction contained 8 bases not matched to a gene. The CDR3 spans 15 residues. CDR1 is SGHRS, CDR2 YFSETQ, per germline. The CDR3 sequence is CASSEIGTAGNTIYF. As DNA, the CDR3 is TGCGCCAGCAGCGAAATAGGGACAGCCGGAAACACCATATATTTT.

The rearrangement links TRBV12-5 to TRBJ2-7, with TRBD2 matching 12 bases. The junction had 6 bases not matched to a gene; V was cut back by 0 bases and J by 3 bases. CDR1 and CDR2 from the germline V gene are LGHNT and FRNRAP. CDR3 length equals 17 residues. CDR3 coding DNA: TGTGCTAGTGGTTTGGTCTCGACTAGCGGGGGCATCTACGAGCAGTACTTC. Translation: CASGLVSTSGGIYEQYF.

The chain has TRBV18 and TRBJ2-1, with 8 bases matching TRBD2. The CDR3 contains 18 residues. Germline assignment: CDR1 KGHSH and CDR2 LQKENI. Germline trimming cut 1 base from V and 5 bases from J; bases unmatched to any gene: 13. The CDR3, as DNA: TGTGCCAGCTCACCACGAAGTTCCGCACTAGCGGAAAACAATGAGCAGTTCTTC. This encodes CASSPRSSALAENNEQFF.

The chain joins TRBV2 to TRBJ2-1; no clear D gene. With 6 bases removed from V and 10 bases from J, the gap between germline ends came to 10 bases. CDR3 length: 11 residues. The germline CDR1 and CDR2 sequences are SNHLY and FYNNEI. The CDR3 DNA follows: TGTGCCAGCAGCCTGGTGAGCGAGCAGTTCTTC. Translation: CASSLVSEQFF.

CDR3 in amino acids: CASLRSGGINEQFF. CDR3 DNA: TGTGCCAGCCTTAGGTCAGGGGGAATCAATGAGCAGTTCTTC. V and J are TRBV28 and TRBJ2-1; the match to TRBD1 covers 7 bases. J gave up 6 bases and V 8 bases, and 10 bases lay outside the gene matches. CDR1 is MDHEN and CDR2 is SYDVKM in the germline V gene. This CDR3 is 14 amino acids long.

This clone has at least ten counts. The chain has TRBV4-2 and TRBJ2-3, with 9 bases fitting TRBD2. The germline gives CDR1 LGHNA, CDR2 YNFKEQ. The CDR3 sequence is 15 residues long. J gave up 4 bases and V 0 bases, and 2 bases lay outside the gene matches. The CDR3 bases are TGTGCCAGCAGCCAAGAGCGGGGGGGCCCAGATACGCAGTATTTT. Amino acid sequence: CASSQERGGPDTQYF.

This clone was detected a few times. This rearrangement joins TRBV6-5 to TRBJ1-3, with unresolved D. The V end lost 2 bases, the J end lost 6 bases, and 17 bases lay between the germline ends. The CDR3 is 16 residues long. Germline CDR1 MNHEY, CDR2 SVGAGI. This CDR3 reads CASSYRGPSGLNTIYF. The CDR3 DNA sequence: TGTGCCAGCAGTTACCGCGGCCCCTCGGGGTTAAACACCATATATTTT.

This clone was seen only a few times. The genes are TRBV5-4 and TRBJ1-6; TRBD1 matches 7 bases. The V and J ends lost 2 bases and 8 bases, in that order; junction bases with no gene match: 1. In germline, CDR1 is SGHNT, CDR2 YYREEE (reference sequence). This CDR3 contains 13 residues. CDR3 bases: TGTGCCAGCAGCTTCGGACAGGATTCACCCCTCCACTTT. Its translation is CASSFGQDSPLHF.

The rearrangement links TRBV5-4 to TRBJ1-2, with TRBD1 identical over 11 bases. V trimming: 2 bases; J trimming: 0 bases; junction bases outside the gene matches: 6. The length of the CDR3 is 17 residues. Germline V gene data show CDR1 as SGHNT and CDR2 as YYREEE (reference sequence). CDR3 DNA: TGTGCCAGCAGCTTAGGACAGGGGGCTTATACTAACTATGGCTACACCTTC. Translation gives CASSLGQGAYTNYGYTF.

The chain links TRBV5-1 to TRBJ1-6; 7 positions match TRBD1. Per the germline V gene, CDR1 is SGHRS and CDR2 is YFSETQ. J was trimmed by 7 bases and V by 3 bases; bases with no gene match: 7. The CDR3 is 15 residues long. The CDR3 region has the DNA TGCGCCAGCAGCTCTAACAGGGGTCAGAATTCACCCCTCCACTTT. It yields the protein CASSSNRGQNSPLHF.

The gene calls are TRBV19 and TRBJ2-3, with D possibly being TRBD1 (5 bases). Germline V lookup: CDR1 LNHDA, CDR2 SQIVND (reference sequence). The CDR3 consists of 14 residues. V lost 4 bases to trimming and J lost 2 bases, with 10 bases between them. Here the CDR3 reads CASSTSTVTDTQYF. The CDR3 nucleotides are TGTGCCAGTAGTACCTCGACAGTCACAGATACGCAGTATTTT.

The chain couples TRBV6-5 to TRBJ1-2; TRBD1 matches at 8 bases. Losses at the gene ends were 4 bases for V and 1 base for J; bases not matched to a gene: 5. Germline V CDR1 and CDR2: MNHEY, SVGAGI. There are 15 residues in the CDR3. The CDR3 reads CASSSTGGINYGYTF. DNA of the CDR3: TGTGCCAGCAGTTCCACAGGGGGGATTAACTATGGCTACACCTTC.

The chain combines TRBV19 with TRBJ1-1, with a possible D match to TRBD1 (6 bases). The germline V gene encodes CDR1 LNHDA and CDR2 SQIVND (reference sequence). CDR3 size: 13 residues. V was shortened by 2 bases and J by 4 bases, with 8 bases between the two germline ends. CDR3 sequence: CASSIRGSTEAFF. As DNA, the CDR3 is TGTGCCAGTAGTATAAGGGGGAGCACTGAAGCTTTCTTT.

The rearrangement joins TRBV6-6 to TRBJ2-5; a possible D gene is TRBD1 (6 bases). CDR1 MNHNY and CDR2 SVGAGI come from the germline V gene (reference sequence). The CDR3 has 16 amino acids. The V gene lost 2 bases and the J gene lost 2 bases, with 15 bases spanning the gap. CDR3 in amino acids: CASSYPGEKAQETQYF. The CDR3 DNA sequence: TGTGCCAGCAGTTACCCAGGGGAAAAAGCGCAAGAGACCCAGTACTTC.

The chain couples TRBV7-8 to TRBJ1-2, with TRBD1 identical over 7 bases. This CDR3 has 13 amino acids. Germline values: CDR1 SGHVS, CDR2 FQNEAQ. J was trimmed by 4 bases and V by 5 bases; bases with no gene match: 4. The CDR3 loop is CASSGRGLYGYTF. The CDR3 DNA reads as TGTGCCAGCAGCGGTAGGGGGCTCTATGGCTACACCTTC.

J is TRBJ2-5 and V is TRBV5-4; TRBD1 aligns across 8 bases. The V gene's germline CDR1 is SGHNT and CDR2 YYREEE (reference sequence). V shed 4 bases and J 3 bases; nucleotides not matched to a gene: 11. The CDR3 covers 16 residues. The DNA of the CDR3 is TGTGCCAGCAGCACTCGACTATCACAGGGGGAAGAGACCCAGTACTTC. Amino acid sequence: CASSTRLSQGEETQYF.

The chain has TRBV4-1 and TRBJ1-2; 7 positions match TRBD1. The germline V gene has CDR1 MGHRA and CDR2 YSYEKL. Trimming took 1 base from V and 4 from J; bases not matched to a gene: 0. There are 13 residues in the CDR3. The CDR3 region has the DNA TGCGCCAGCAGCCAAGGGACAGGCTATGGCTACACCTTC. It encodes CASSQGTGYGYTF.

This clone was seen only a few times. The chain combines TRBV5-4 with TRBJ1-5, with 8 bases that match TRBD1. Trimming took 4 bases from V and 6 from J; bases not matched to a gene: 3. This CDR3 comprises 13 residues. CDR1 SGHNT and CDR2 YYREEE come from the germline V gene (reference sequence). CDR3 sequence: CASSTGGGQPQHF. Here the CDR3 DNA reads TGTGCCAGCAGCACAGGGGGAGGTCAGCCCCAGCATTTT.

This clone appeared a few times. Written as DNA, the CDR3 is TGTGCCAGCAGCGACAGTTGGCACGGCAAATACGAGCAGTACTTC. Its translation is CASSDSWHGKYEQYF. The chain carries TRBV7-9 and TRBJ2-7; D may be TRBD1 (5 bases). Deletions cut 5 bases from V and 4 bases from J, with 18 bases between. Germline CDR1 reads SEHNR; CDR2 reads FQNEAQ (reference sequence). The CDR3 has 15 residues.

The gene calls are TRBV10-1 and TRBJ2-3; D is possibly TRBD1 (6 bases). Germline loops: CDR1 WNHNN, CDR2 SYGVQD (reference sequence). V dropped 7 bases and J dropped 1 base, with 9 bases sitting between them. The length of the CDR3 is 13 residues. The CDR3 here is CASKAGGTDTQYF. The CDR3 region has the DNA TGCGCCAGCAAGGCAGGGGGCACAGATACGCAGTATTTT.